The source of this TCR beta chain is a study of cytomegalovirus exposure and HLA in healthy donors. Use of 60 Vbeta and 13 Jbeta primers characterized the PCR. The table came from immunoSEQ multiplex PCR; TCRdb's copy has only in-frame clones and leaves some out. The profile shows over 150,000 clones, around four fifths of them singletons. In germline, CDR1 is SGHRS, CDR2 YFSETQ. CDR3 length equals 15 residues. The V and J ends lost 2 bases and 6 bases, in that order; junction bases with no gene match: 10. The sample comprised PBMCs. This chain uses TRBV5-1 with TRBJ2-7, with TRBD1 matching over 8 bases. This receptor was taken from a boy aged 2 to 10 in good health and CMV-seronegative. In DNA form, the CDR3 reads TGCGCCAGCAGCTTTGCACAGGGGGAGGTCTCCGAGCAGTACTTC. Encoded protein: CASSFAQGEVSEQYF.